This T cell receptor (beta chain) was sequenced during a study of T cell repertoires in cytomegalovirus infection. Study context: CMV epitopes in the study were HLA-C-restricted (recently identified) and HLA-B-restricted (well studied). Matching HLA type, along with CMV infection, was indicated by public TCR beta signatures. Study-wide findings and caveats: It was HLA-C-restricted CMV-specific TCR beta clonotypes that dominated the response ex vivo.

Germline V gene sequence: CDR1 LNHDA, CDR2 SQIVND (reference sequence). With 9 bases clipped from V and 8 bases from J, the junction kept 7 bases outside the gene matches. The CDR3 runs 13 residues. This clonotype was counted a few times. What it recognizes is unknown. One entry per CDR3 protein results from TCRdb running MiXCR on the reads. The data contain about 500,000 distinct CDR3 sequences, around a third of them seen just once; the ten biggest clones take up roughly 16%. The TCR originated in a human donor in good health (CMV status not recorded). Some clones in this sample may be carry-over from other donors' samples. The material was cultured PBMCs, obtained from culture after CMV antigen stimulation. This sequence joins TRBV19 and TRBJ1-2, with TRBD1 matching over 12 bases. CDR3 DNA sequence: TGTGCCAGCCAGGGACAGGGGGCCGGAGGCTACACCTTC. Translation gives CASQGQGAGGYTF. The full variable domain, rest sourced from reference TRBV19 and TRBJ1-2, is DGGITQSPKYLFRKEGQNVTLSCEQNLNHDAMYWYRQDPGQGLRLIYYSQIVNDFQKGDIAEGYSVSREKKESFPLTVTSAQKNPTAFYLCASQGQGAGGYTFGSGTRLTVV.